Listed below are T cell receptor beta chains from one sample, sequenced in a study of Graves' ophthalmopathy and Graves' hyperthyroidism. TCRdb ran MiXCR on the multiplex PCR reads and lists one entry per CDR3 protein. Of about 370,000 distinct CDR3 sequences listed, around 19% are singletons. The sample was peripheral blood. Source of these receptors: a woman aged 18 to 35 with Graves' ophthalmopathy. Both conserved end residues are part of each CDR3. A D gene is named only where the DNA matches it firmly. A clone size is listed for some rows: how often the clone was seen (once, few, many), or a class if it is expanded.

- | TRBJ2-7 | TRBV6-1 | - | TGTGCCAGCAGTGCTGAATCCTCTGGGGAGCAGTACTTC | CASSAESSGEQYF
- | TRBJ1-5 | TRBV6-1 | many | TGTGCCAGCAGCTCTACAGGGACGAGTCAGCCCCAGCATTTT | CASSSTGTSQPQHF
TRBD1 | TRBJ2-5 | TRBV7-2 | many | TGTGCCAGCAGCTTGACAGGGGGCTGGGAGACCCAGTACTTC | CASSLTGGWETQYF
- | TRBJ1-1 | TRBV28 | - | TGTGCCAGCAGTACCCGGTTTGGACCGAACACTGAAGCTTTCTTT | CASSTRFGPNTEAFF
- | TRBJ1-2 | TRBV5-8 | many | TGTGCCAGCAGCTTGGAGGGAGCTAACTATGGCTACACCTTC | CASSLEGANYGYTF
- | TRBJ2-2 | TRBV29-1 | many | TGCAGCGTCGACACGAACACCGGGGAGCTGTTTTTT | CSVDTNTGELFF
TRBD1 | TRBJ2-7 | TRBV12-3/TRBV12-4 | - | TGTGCCAGCAGTTTGCAACAGGGGGCGGGAGAGCAGTACTTC | CASSLQQGAGEQYF
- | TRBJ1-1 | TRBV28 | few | TGTGCCAGCAGTCTTACACAAAAAATGAACACTGAAGCTTTCTTT | CASSLTQKMNTEAFF
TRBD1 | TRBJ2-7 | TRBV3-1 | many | TGTGCCAGCAGCTCTGCCGGGACAGTCCACGAGCAGTACTTC | CASSSAGTVHEQYF
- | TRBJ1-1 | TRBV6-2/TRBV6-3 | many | TGTGCCAGCAGTGACCGACGGGGAGGGCACACTGAAGCTTTCTTT | CASSDRRGGHTEAFF
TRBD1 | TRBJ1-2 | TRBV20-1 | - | TGCAGTGCTAGAAACAGGGGGCGCTTCTATGGCTACACCTTC | CSARNRGRFYGYTF
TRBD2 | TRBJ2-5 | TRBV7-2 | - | TGTGCCAGCTCCACTAGCGGGGGAATCCAAGAGACCCAGTACTTC | CASSTSGGIQETQYF
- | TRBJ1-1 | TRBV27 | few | TGTGCCAGCAGTCCCTTCGGGGCAGGGGCTATTGAAGCTTTCTTT | CASSPFGAGAIEAFF
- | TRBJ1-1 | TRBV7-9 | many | TGTGCCAGCAGCTTAGTTGGCGATGAAGCTTTCTTT | CASSLVGDEAFF
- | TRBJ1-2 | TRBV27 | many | TGTGCCAGCAGTTTATCGGGCAGGGAGTCTAACTATGGCTACACCTTC | CASSLSGRESNYGYTF
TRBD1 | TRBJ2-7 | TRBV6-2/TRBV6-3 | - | TGTGCCAGCACCCCCCGAGGGACAGGGGGCTACGAGCAGTACTTC | CASTPRGTGGYEQYF
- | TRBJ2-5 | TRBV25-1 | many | TGTGCCAGCAGTGAATATGCCCCGGGGCGGGGAGCTCCAAGGTCCCAGTACTTC | CASSEYAPGRGAPRSQYF
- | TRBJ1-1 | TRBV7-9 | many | TGTGCCAGCAGCTTAGGGACACACGAAGCTTTCTTT | CASSLGTHEAFF
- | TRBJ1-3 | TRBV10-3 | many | TGTGCCATCAGTGATCCCCGGCAAGAGTATGGAAACACCATATATTTT | CAISDPRQEYGNTIYF
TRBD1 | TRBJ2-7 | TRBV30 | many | TGTGCCTGGGCCGGGACAGGGTTTATTAAGCAGTACTTC | CAWAGTGFIKQYF
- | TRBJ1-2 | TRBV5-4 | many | TGTGCCAGCAGCTTGGTTTACTCCACAGAGAGGAACTATGGCTACACCTTC | CASSLVYSTERNYGYTF
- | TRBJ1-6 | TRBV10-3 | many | TGTGCCATCAGGACCACAGGGAATTCACCCCTCCACTTT | CAIRTTGNSPLHF
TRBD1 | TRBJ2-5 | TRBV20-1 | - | TGCAGTGCTGAAGGGGGGACAGGCCTTCAAGAGACCCAGTACTTC | CSAEGGTGLQETQYF
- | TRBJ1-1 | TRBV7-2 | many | TGTGCCAGCAGCTTACACATGGGTATGAACACTGAAGCTTTCTTT | CASSLHMGMNTEAFF
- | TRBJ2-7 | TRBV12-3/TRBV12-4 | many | TGTGCCAGCAGTCAAACCACGGGACGTCCTAACGAGCAGTACTTC | CASSQTTGRPNEQYF
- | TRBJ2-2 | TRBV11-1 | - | TGTGCCAGCAGCTTCGGCGCTAGCAGGACCACCGGGGAGCTGTTTTTT | CASSFGASRTTGELFF
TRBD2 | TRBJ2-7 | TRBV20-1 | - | TGCAGTGCAACCGGGACTAGCGGGACCTACGAGCAGTACTTC | CSATGTSGTYEQYF
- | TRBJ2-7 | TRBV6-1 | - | TGTGCCGCCCCGAAGAGGGGAGTCTACGAGCAGTACTTC | CAAPKRGVYEQYF
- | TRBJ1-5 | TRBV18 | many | TGTGCCAGCTCACCGTCCGGGTCCTTGGGCAATCAGCCCCAGCATTTT | CASSPSGSLGNQPQHF
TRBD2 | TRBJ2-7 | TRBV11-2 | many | TGTGCCAGCAGCTTAGAGGGACTAGCGAGCTACTACGAGCAGTACTTC | CASSLEGLASYYEQYF
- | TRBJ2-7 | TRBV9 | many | TGTGCCAGCAGCGTAGGCCCTTCCTACGAGCAGTACTTC | CASSVGPSYEQYF
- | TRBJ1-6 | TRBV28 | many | TGTGCCAGCACCACAGGGTATATGAATTCACCCCTCCACTTT | CASTTGYMNSPLHF
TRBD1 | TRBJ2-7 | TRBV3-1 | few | TGTGCCAGCAGCCCCCCAGGTCGACAGGGGGCAGGCTACGAGCAGTACTTC | CASSPPGRQGAGYEQYF
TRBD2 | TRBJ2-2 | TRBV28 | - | TGTGCCAGCAGTAACAGCGGGAGGTACGGGGAGCTGTTTTTT | CASSNSGRYGELFF
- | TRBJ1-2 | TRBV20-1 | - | TGCAGTGCTAACGGGATCCAGGGGTTTGGCTACACCTTC | CSANGIQGFGYTF
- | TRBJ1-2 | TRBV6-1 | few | TGTGCCAGCAGTGAAGAAGAAGTCAGGGGTCTCTCTAACTATGGCTACACCTTC | CASSEEEVRGLSNYGYTF
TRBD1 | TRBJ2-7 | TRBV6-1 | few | TGTGCCAGCACCCCGGGACAGAAGTACGAGCAGTACTTC | CASTPGQKYEQYF
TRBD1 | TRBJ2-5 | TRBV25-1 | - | TGTGCCAGCTCCCATAACAGGGGGAATAGGGAGACCCAGTACTTC | CASSHNRGNRETQYF
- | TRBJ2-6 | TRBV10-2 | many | TGCGCCAGCAGTCTGGAGACGAAGTCGCACTCTGGGGCCAACGTCCTGACTTTC | CASSLETKSHSGANVLTF
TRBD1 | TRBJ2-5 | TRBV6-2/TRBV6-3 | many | TGTGCCAGCAGTTACTCCGACAGGGGGCGCGGGGAGACCCAGTACTTC | CASSYSDRGRGETQYF
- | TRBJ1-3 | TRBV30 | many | TGTGCCTGGAGTGTTTGGGTGGGCTCTGGAAACACCATATATTTT | CAWSVWVGSGNTIYF
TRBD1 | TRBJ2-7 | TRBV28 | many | TGTGCCAGCAGACCTCGGGACAGCTCCTACGAGCAGTACTTC | CASRPRDSSYEQYF
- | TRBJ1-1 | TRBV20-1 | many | TGCAGTGCTAGGGGAGAGGGCGGGGTTGCTTTCTTT | CSARGEGGVAFF
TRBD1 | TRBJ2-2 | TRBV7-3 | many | TGTGCCAGCAGGATGACAGGGGAGGCCGGGGAGCTGTTTTTT | CASRMTGEAGELFF
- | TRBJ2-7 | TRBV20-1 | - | TGCAGTGCTAGAGAGGGGTGGTACGAGCAGTACTTC | CSAREGWYEQYF
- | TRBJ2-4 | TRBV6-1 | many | TGTGCCAGCAGTACCCCCGCGGTAGCCAAAAACATTCAGTACTTC | CASSTPAVAKNIQYF
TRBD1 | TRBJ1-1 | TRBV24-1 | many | TGTGCCACCAGTGATGGGACAGGGGACACTGAAGCTTTCTTT | CATSDGTGDTEAFF
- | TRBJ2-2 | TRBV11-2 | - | TGTGCCAGCAGCTTGACTTATCCAACCGGGGAGCTGTTTTTT | CASSLTYPTGELFF
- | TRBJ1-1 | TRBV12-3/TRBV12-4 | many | TGTGCCAGCAGTTTAGCCCTGGGAGGGACCGAAGCTTTCTTT | CASSLALGGTEAFF
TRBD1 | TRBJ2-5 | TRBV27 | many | TGTGCCAGCAGTTCCCTCGGGACAGGGTTGGAGACCCAGTACTTC | CASSSLGTGLETQYF
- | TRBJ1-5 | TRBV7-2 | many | TGTGCCAGCAGCTTTAGTTCGGATCAGCCCCAGCATTTT | CASSFSSDQPQHF
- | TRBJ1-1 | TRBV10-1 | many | TGCGCCAGCAGTGAAGGGGGGGCGAGTACTGAAGCTTTCTTT | CASSEGGASTEAFF
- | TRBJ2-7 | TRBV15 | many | TGTGCCACCGGAGCAGGCGTCACCTACGAGCAGTACTTC | CATGAGVTYEQYF